This T cell receptor (beta chain) was captured in a study of blood T cell repertoires in COVID-19 (dated by TCRdb to about 2020). General notes on the study: The collaborator samples originated in the United States, Italy and Spain and spanned the acute and convalescent phases of COVID-19. Samples came from the ongoing ImmuneRACE study (first 160 participants) plus 1,254 subjects from 6 global collaborators. Deeply sampled blood TCRbeta repertoires from subjects exposed to, actively infected with, or recovered from COVID-19 were included in the dataset. Where HLA class I and class II types were available, the types were taken from metadata supplied by the sample provider, not from assay-based typing. Nearly every sample came with metadata listing a de-identified subject ID, COVID-19 status, age in years and sex. The repertoires were made available in a free public database intended to serve as a resource for research on the immune response to SARS-CoV-2. The material from the prospective study consisted of cDNA or gDNA derived from T cells, B-cell-depleted T cells, or PBMCs.

The paper as a whole reports these results and caveats: The amount of clinical and demographic metadata varied by source and participant and was provided uncurated.

For CDR1 and CDR2, the germline V gene (reference sequence) lists LNHDA and SQIVND. From the cysteine through the phenylalanine, the CDR3 covers 11 amino acids. Only the CDR3 DNA is retained, 33 bases long and in frame from the first base. The germline ends are 8 bases apart after V is trimmed by 6 bases and J by 8 bases. As concerns this clone: Its specific antigen is unknown. Qualities for individual bases were not recorded, and no much larger clone is one base off.

TCRbeta CDR3 regions were amplified from genomic DNA using the immunoSEQ Assay, a bias-controlled multiplex PCR. The original methods were these. The number of nucleated cells in each sample was estimated by amplification of reference gene primers within the assay. To quantify the absolute abundance of each unique TCRbeta CDR3 rearrangement, sequence reads were collapsed and filtered. For each sample, productive Simpson clonality was calculated as the square root of Simpson's diversity index over productive rearrangements. In TCRdb, the immuneACCESS table is reduced to in-frame sequences with V and J assigned. These tables do not hold every clone; where another copy was compared, an unresolved V gene accounts for under half, and the others remain unexplained. V and J calls and clone size are as listed in that table; D and trimming were resolved from the DNA. The sample records roughly 100,000 clones, 81% of which are singletons. In total, the top ten clones hold 30% to 45% of the sample.

The collaborating institutions used their own protocols to collect whole blood in K2EDTA tubes. Collaborator samples were shipped for TCRbeta analysis as frozen whole blood, isolated PBMCs, or DNA extracted from either sample type. The source material was peripheral blood. This clonotype was obtained from a man older than 75 with acute or convalescent COVID-19. The chain is assembled from TRBV19 and TRBJ1-5; a weak D assignment points to TRBD1 (5 bases agree). CDR3 region: CASSLGEPQHF. Here is the DNA: TGTGCCAGTAGCCTAGGGGAGCCCCAGCATTTT.